This T cell receptor beta chain was captured by sequencing in a study of shared clonotypes between healthy human individuals. Assay used: immunoSEQ multiplex PCR; TCRdb lists only in-frame clones, some missing. The sample consists of roughly 2,000,000 clones, about 94% of them appearing once. Germline CDR1 reads MDHEN; CDR2 reads SYDVKM. Trimming shortened V by 5 bases and J by 1 base, and 6 bases separated the two germline ends. The CDR3 is made up of 14 amino acids. Naive CD8 cells lacked CD45RO and underwent positive selection for CCR7, leaving out terminally differentiated effector memory CD45RA+ cells.

The sequenced sample was naive CD8+ T cells from PBMCs. This chain joins TRBV28 and TRBJ1-6; D is possibly TRBD1 (5 bases). The clonotype was recovered from a man in his late teens or twenties in good health. Some clones in this sample may be carry-over from other donors' samples. The CDR3 coding sequence is TGTGCCAGCAGTGGGGGATCCTATAATTCACCCCTCCACTTT. Protein product: CASSGGSYNSPLHF.